The sequence of this T cell receptor beta chain was determined in a study of molecular identifiers for immune sequencing clone quantification. Study as a whole: Naive CD8 RNA (20,000 or 100,000 cells) was divided into five aliquots, with four sequenced. The study's findings and limits: Spiked TCR RNA from one Jurkat cell reportedly showed up when mixed among 1 million or so naive cells. Effector cells had over 99% of their molecules in clones above 20 RNA copies, while naive cells had under 1%.

A single record per CDR3 protein comes from TCRdb applying MiXCR to the PCR reads. The sample holds approximately 500,000 distinct CDR3 sequences, roughly 24% seen once. Isolation of naive CD8 T cells was achieved by sorting on a CD8+CD4-CCR7+CD45RA+ phenotype. Germline CDR1 reads PRHDT; CDR2 reads FYEKMQ (reference sequence). The CDR3 totals 16 residues. Comment on this clonotype: Its antigen is currently unknown. The junction departs from the called germline gene at one end, perhaps through a read error.

Sequenced material: naive CD8+ T cells from blood, with Jurkat cell RNA spiked in. Subset reported: FACS-sorted CD8+CD4-CCR7+CD45RA+ naive T cells. V usage is TRBV13 and J usage is TRBJ1-3; D is uncertain. The TCR comes from a human donor in good health. Some libraries in this study had Jurkat cell RNA spiked in. The CDR3 reads CVSSFGPLSSGNTIYF. In nucleotides, the CDR3 is TGTGTCAGCAGCTTCGGGCCGCTAAGCTCTGGAAACACCATATATTTT.